The sequence of this T cell receptor (beta chain) was determined in a study of blood T cell repertoires in COVID-19. Study-level information: PBMCs, B-cell-depleted T cells, or T cells were the source of the cDNA or gDNA that made up the material.

Sequencing used immunoSEQ multiplex PCR; TCRdb keeps in-frame clones, though not all of them. The repertoire holds more than 350,000 clones, with about 86% as singletons. From germline, CDR1 is MNHEY and CDR2 SMNVEV (reference sequence). CDR3 length: 15 residues. V lost 2 bases, J lost 4 bases, and 5 bases stayed unmatched. The rearrangement links TRBV27 to TRBJ2-1; 7 bases line up with TRBD1. This sequence originates from a woman between 50 and 59 years old who had recovered from COVID-19. The sequenced sample consisted of PBMCs or T cells enriched from blood (not recorded which). This CDR3 reads CASSLRGQLYNEQFF. The CDR3 region has the DNA TGTGCCAGCAGTTTAAGGGGACAGTTATACAATGAGCAGTTCTTC.